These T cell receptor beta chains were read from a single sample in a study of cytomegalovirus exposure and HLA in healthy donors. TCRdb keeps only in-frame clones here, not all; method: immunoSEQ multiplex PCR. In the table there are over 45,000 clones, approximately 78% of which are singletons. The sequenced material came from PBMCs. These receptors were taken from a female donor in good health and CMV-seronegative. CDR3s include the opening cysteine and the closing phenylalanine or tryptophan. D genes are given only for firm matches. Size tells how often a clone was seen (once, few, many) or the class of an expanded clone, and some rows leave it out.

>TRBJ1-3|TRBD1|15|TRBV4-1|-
TGCGCCAGCAGCGTTTACAGGGGCACTGGAAACACCATATATTTT
CASSVYRGTGNTIYF
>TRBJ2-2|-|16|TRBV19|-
TGTGCCAGTAGTATAGGATCCAGGCTATTGCGCCGGGAGCTGTTTTTT
CASSIGSRLLRRELFF
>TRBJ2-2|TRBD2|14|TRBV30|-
TGTGCCTGGACTCGGACTAGCGGGGCCGGGGAGCTGTTTTTT
CAWTRTSGAGELFF
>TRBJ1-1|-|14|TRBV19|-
TGTGCCAGTAGCTACGTCGCTAGGAACACTGAAGCTTTCTTT
CASSYVARNTEAFF
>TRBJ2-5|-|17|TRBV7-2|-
TGTGCCAGCAGTTCGCGGCCCTTCGGGGAGACCCAAGAGACCCAGTACTTC
CASSSRPFGETQETQYF
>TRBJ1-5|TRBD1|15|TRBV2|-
TGTGCCAGCAGTTTTTGGGACAGGGGGAACCAGCCCCAGCATTTT
CASSFWDRGNQPQHF
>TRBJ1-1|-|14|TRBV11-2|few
TGTGCCAGCAGCTTAGGACAGGAAATAGGTGAAGCTTTCTTT
CASSLGQEIGEAFF
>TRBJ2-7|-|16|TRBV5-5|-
TGTGCCAGCAGCTTGGTAGCCGTGGGGCCTCCCTACGAGCAGTACTTC
CASSLVAVGPPYEQYF
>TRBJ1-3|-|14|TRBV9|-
TGTGCCAGCAGCTCCCAGGGGTATGGAAACACCATATATTTT
CASSSQGYGNTIYF
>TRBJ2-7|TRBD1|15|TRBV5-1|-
TGCGCCAGCAGCTTGTATTCAGGGGGTTCCTACGAGCAGTACTTC
CASSLYSGGSYEQYF
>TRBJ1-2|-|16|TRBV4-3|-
TGCGCCAGCAGCCAGAGTAGGTGGCAGGCCCTCTATGGCTACACCTTC
CASSQSRWQALYGYTF
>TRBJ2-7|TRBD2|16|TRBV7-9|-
TGTGCCAGCAGCTTAGGCCCGGGACTAGCTCACTACGAGCAGTACTTC
CASSLGPGLAHYEQYF
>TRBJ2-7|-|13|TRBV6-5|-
TGTGCCAGCAGCCCCGGGACACTCTACGAGCAGTACTTC
CASSPGTLYEQYF
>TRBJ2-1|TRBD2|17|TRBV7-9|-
TGTGCCAGCAGCTCCAACGGGCCCGGGACTAGCTACAATGAGCAGTTCTTC
CASSSNGPGTSYNEQFF
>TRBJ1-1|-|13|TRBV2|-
TGTGCCAGCAGCCTCACGGGGGGCGCTGAAGCTTTCTTT
CASSLTGGAEAFF
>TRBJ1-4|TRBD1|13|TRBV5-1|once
TGCGCCAGCAGCTTCGGAGGGGGCGAAAAACTGTTTTTT
CASSFGGGEKLFF
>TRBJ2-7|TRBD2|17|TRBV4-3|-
TGCGCCAGCAGCCAAGGTAGAGCGGGGGGTAACTCCTACGAGCAGTACTTC
CASSQGRAGGNSYEQYF
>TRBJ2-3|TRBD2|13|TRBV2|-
TGTGCCAGCAGTGAGGGAGGGACAGATACGCAGTATTTT
CASSEGGTDTQYF
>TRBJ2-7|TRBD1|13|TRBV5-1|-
TGCGCCAGCAGCCATGGACAGGGCCTCGAGCAGTACTTC
CASSHGQGLEQYF
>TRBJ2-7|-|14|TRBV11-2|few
TGTGCCAGCAGCTTTGAGGGAGTTCAGAACGAGCAGTACTTC
CASSFEGVQNEQYF
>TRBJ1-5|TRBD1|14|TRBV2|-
TGTGCCAGCAGTGAACAGGGGGCAGGACAGCCCCAGCATTTT
CASSEQGAGQPQHF
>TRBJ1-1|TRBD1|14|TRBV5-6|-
TGTGCCAGCAGCCCAGACAGGGCCTACACTGAAGCTTTCTTT
CASSPDRAYTEAFF
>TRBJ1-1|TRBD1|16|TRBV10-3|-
TGTGCCATCAGCGCTCGGGGTGGACAGGCGAACACTGAAGCTTTCTTT
CAISARGGQANTEAFF
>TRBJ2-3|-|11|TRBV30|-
TGTGCCTGGAGCGGGGGTGATACGCAGTATTTT
CAWSGGDTQYF
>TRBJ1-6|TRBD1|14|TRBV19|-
TGTGCCAGTAGGAGGGACAGGGGCGATTCACCCCTCCACTTT
CASRRDRGDSPLHF
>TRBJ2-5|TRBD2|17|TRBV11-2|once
TGTGCCAGCAGCTTAGTGACTAGCGGGGGCCCCAAAGAGACCCAGTACTTC
CASSLVTSGGPKETQYF
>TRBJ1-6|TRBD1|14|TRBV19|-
TGTGCCAGCCGGACAGGGGGCTATAATTCACCCCTCCACTTT
CASRTGGYNSPLHF
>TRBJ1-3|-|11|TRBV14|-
TGTGCCAGCAGCCGAGCCGATACCATATATTTT
CASSRADTIYF
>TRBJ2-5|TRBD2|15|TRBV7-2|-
TGTGCCAGCAGCTTACTAGCGGGGGCCCAAGAGACCCAGTACTTC
CASSLLAGAQETQYF
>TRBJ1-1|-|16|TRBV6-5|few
TGTGCCAGCAGTTACTCTCGAACAGGGCGGAACACTGAAGCTTTCTTT
CASSYSRTGRNTEAFF
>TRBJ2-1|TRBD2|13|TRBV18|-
TGTGCCAGCTCACCGGGACTAGCGGGGGGGCAGTTCTTC
CASSPGLAGGQFF
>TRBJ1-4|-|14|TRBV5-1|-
TGCGCCAGCAGCCTGACAGGCCGAGATGAAAAACTGTTTTTT
CASSLTGRDEKLFF
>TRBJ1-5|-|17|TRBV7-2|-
TGTGCCAGCAGCTTACGTTCCAAGGACTATAGCAATCAGCCCCAGCATTTT
CASSLRSKDYSNQPQHF
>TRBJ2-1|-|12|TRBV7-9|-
TGTGCCAGCAGCCTGGGCGACAATGAGCAGTTCTTC
CASSLGDNEQFF
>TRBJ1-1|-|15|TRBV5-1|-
TGCGCCAGCAGCTTGGCCACAGGCCGGGCCACTGAAGCTTTCTTT
CASSLATGRATEAFF
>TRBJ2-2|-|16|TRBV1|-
TGCACCAGCAGCCAAGTCGGGTGGGTGAACACCGGGGAGCTGTTTTTT
CTSSQVGWVNTGELFF
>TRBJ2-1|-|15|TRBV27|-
TGTGCCAGCAGCCTAGGGGGAACAGTTTACAATGAGCAGTTCTTC
CASSLGGTVYNEQFF
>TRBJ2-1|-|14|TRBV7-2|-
TGTGCCAGCAGCAACATCCCGGGGAACCATGAGCAGTTCTTC
CASSNIPGNHEQFF
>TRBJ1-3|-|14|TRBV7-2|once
TGTGCCAGCCGGGGGGGTAGGACTGGAAACACCATATATTTT
CASRGGRTGNTIYF
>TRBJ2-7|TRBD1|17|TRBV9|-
TGTGCCAGCAGCTGGGGACAGGGGGCGATTAGCATCGACGAGCAGTACTTC
CASSWGQGAISIDEQYF
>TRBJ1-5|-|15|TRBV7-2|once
TGTGCCAGCAGCTTAGGTTCAGGGGGCAATCAGCCCCAGCATTTT
CASSLGSGGNQPQHF
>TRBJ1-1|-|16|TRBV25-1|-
TGTGCCAGCAGCGAAATACGGGGGGGTCTGGATACTGAAGCTTTCTTT
CASSEIRGGLDTEAFF
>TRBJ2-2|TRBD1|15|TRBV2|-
TGTGCCAGCAGGATGGACAGGGATTACACCGGGGAGCTGTTTTTT
CASRMDRDYTGELFF
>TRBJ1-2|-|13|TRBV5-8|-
TGTGCCAGCAGCTTGCAAACGAAAGGGGTCCACACCTTC
CASSLQTKGVHTF
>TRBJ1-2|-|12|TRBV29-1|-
TGCAGCGTCGAGACGGGGGGCTATGGCTACACCTTC
CSVETGGYGYTF
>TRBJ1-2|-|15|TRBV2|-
TGTGCCAGCTCTGGTGCGCGGGTCCCGAGTGTAGGCTACACCTTC
CASSGARVPSVGYTF
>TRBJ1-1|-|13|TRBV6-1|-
TGTGCCAGCAGTGAAATAGGGAGGTCTGAAGCTTTCTTT
CASSEIGRSEAFF
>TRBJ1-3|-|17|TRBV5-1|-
TGCGCCAGCAGCTTACGTAGCTCGGCCATCTCTGGAAACACCATATATTTT
CASSLRSSAISGNTIYF
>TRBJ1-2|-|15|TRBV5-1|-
TGCGCCAGCAGCTTGGCCGTCCGGACAGCCGGTGGCTACACCTTC
CASSLAVRTAGGYTF
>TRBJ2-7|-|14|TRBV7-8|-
TGTGCCAGCAGCTTCCCGCCCCCAGGGGTCGAGCAGTACTTC
CASSFPPPGVEQYF
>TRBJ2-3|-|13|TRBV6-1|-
TGTGCCAGCACCCAGAATCTGAGGGGGACGCAGTATTTT
CASTQNLRGTQYF
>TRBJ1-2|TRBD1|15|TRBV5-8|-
TGTGCCAGCAGCCGGAGGGGGACAGGGGGCAATGGCTACACCTTC
CASSRRGTGGNGYTF
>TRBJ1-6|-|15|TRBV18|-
TGTGCCAGCTCACCAGGAACGAAGGGAGAGTCACCCCTCCACTTT
CASSPGTKGESPLHF
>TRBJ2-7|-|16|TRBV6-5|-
TGTGCCAGCAGTTTTCTACAGGGCCCCGGGCCCTACGAGCAGTACTTC
CASSFLQGPGPYEQYF
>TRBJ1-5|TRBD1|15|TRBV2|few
TGTGCCAGCAGTGAAGCTAGGGGGCAAGGTCAGCCCCAGCATTTT
CASSEARGQGQPQHF